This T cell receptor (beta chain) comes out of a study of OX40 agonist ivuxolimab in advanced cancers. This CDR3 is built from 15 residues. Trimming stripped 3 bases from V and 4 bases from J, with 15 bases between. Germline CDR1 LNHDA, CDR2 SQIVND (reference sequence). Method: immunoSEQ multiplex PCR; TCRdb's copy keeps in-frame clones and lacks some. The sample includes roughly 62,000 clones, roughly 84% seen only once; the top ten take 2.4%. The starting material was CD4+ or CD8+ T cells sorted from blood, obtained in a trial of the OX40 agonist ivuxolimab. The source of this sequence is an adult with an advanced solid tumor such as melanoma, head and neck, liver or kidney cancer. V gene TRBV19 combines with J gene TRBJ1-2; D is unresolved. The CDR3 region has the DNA TGTGCCAGTAGTATCCGCCTTACCGAGGGCTATGGCTACACCTTC. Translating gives CASSIRLTEGYGYTF.